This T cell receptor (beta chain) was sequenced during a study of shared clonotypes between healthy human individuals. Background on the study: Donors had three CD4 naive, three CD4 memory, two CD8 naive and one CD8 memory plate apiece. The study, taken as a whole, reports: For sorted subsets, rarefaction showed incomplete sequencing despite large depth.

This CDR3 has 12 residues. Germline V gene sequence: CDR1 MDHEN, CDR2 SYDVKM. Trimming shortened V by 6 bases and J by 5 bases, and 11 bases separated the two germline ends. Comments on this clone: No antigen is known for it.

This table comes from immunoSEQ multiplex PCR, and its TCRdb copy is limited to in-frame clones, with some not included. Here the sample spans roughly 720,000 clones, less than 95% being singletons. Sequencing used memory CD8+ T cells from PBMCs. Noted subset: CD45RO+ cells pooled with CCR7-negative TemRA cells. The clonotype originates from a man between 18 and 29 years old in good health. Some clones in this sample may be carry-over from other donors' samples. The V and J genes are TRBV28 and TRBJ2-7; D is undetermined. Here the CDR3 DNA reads TGTGCCAGCAGCCCTGTTTGGGACGAGCAGTACTTC. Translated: CASSPVWDEQYF.